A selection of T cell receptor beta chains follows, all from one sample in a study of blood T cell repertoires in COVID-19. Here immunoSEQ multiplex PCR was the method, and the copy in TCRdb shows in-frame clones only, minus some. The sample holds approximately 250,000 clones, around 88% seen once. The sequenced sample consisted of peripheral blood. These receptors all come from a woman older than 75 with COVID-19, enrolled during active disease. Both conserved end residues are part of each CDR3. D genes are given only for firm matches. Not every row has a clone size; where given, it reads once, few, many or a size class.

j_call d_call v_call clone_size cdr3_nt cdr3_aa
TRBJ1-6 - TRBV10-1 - TGCGCCAGCAGTGCGACAGTTCCCCCCAGGGCTCTCCACTTT CASSATVPPRALHF
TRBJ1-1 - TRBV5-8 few TGTGCCAGCAGCTTGATGACTCAGCACACTGAAGCTTTCTTT CASSLMTQHTEAFF
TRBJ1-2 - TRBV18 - TGTGCCAGCTCACAATCCCAAGCCAACTATGGCTACACCTTC CASSQSQANYGYTF
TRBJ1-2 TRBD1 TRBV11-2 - TGTGCCAGCAGCTTAGGACAGGGGGATGGCTACACCTTC CASSLGQGDGYTF
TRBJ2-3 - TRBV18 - TGTGCCAGCTCACCAGCCTGGCAAGATACGCAGTATTTT CASSPAWQDTQYF
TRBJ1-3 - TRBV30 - TGTGCCTGGAGTTTCAGGGTGTCGGGAAACACCATATATTTT CAWSFRVSGNTIYF
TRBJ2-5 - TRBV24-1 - TGTGCCACCAGTGATCAACATGGGGGCGGAGCGACCCAGTACTTC CATSDQHGGGATQYF
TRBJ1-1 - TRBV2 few TGTGCCAGCAGTGGACAGGCCAAGCCAGAAGCTTTCTTT CASSGQAKPEAFF
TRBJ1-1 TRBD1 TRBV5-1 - TGCGCCAGCAGGACGGACAGGGTTACTGAAGCTTTCTTT CASRTDRVTEAFF
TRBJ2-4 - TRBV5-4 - TGTGCCAGCAGCGCGACAGAGGAACTAGCCAAAAACATTCAGTACTTC CASSATEELAKNIQYF
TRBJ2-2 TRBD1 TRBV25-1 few TGTGCCAGCAGTGCAGGGGGACAGGGGTCCGGGGAGCTGTTTTTT CASSAGGQGSGELFF
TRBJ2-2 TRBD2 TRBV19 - TGTGCCAGTAGTATAGACAGGCGGGGGACCGGGGAGCTGTTTTTT CASSIDRRGTGELFF
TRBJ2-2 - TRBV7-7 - TGTGCCAGCAGTCACTCCGCCCAGGTCGGGGAGCTGTTTTTT CASSHSAQVGELFF
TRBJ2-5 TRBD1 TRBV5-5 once TGTGCCAGCAGCAGGGCCGGGACAGGGGAAGAGACCCAGTACTTC CASSRAGTGEETQYF
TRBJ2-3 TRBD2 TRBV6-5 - TGTGCCAGCAGAACTAGCGGGGGCACAGATACGCAGTATTTT CASRTSGGTDTQYF
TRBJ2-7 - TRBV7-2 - TGTGCCAGCAGCTTAAGCAGGGTACCCTCCTACGAGCAGTACTTC CASSLSRVPSYEQYF
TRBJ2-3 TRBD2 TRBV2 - TGTGCCAGCAGGTCCACTAGCGGGGGCTACACAGATACGCAGTATTTT CASRSTSGGYTDTQYF
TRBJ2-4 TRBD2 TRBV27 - TGTGCCAGCAGGCCGTCGGGAGGGGCCAACATTCAGTACTTC CASRPSGGANIQYF
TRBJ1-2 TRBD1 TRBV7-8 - TGTGCCAGCAGCTTTGAAAGGGTCGTGGGGACAGGGTCTGGCTACACCTTC CASSFERVVGTGSGYTF
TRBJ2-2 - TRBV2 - TGTGCCAGCAGTGAAATAAGGACTGCCGGGGAGCTGTTTTTT CASSEIRTAGELFF
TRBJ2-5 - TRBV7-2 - TGTGCCAGCAGCTCCTCCCGGCAAGAGACCCAGTACTTC CASSSSRQETQYF
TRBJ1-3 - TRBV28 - TGTGCCAGCAGAGGGGGAACAGCTGGAAACACCATATATTTT CASRGGTAGNTIYF
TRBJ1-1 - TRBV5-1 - TGCGCCAGCAGCCGGAGGCCAGAGACCATGAACACTGAAGCTTTCTTT CASSRRPETMNTEAFF
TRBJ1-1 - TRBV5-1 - TGCGCCAGCAGCTTGGAAGGACAGATGAACACTGAAGCTTTCTTT CASSLEGQMNTEAFF
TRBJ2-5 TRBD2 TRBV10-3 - TGTGCCATCAGTGAGTCGTCGGGGGCTAGCGGGGGATTTGGTGAGACCCAGTACTTC CAISESSGASGGFGETQYF
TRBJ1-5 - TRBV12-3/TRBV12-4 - TGTGCCAGCAGTCTCCAGGATCAGCCCCAGCATTTT CASSLQDQPQHF
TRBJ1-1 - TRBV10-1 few TGCGCCAGCAGTCTCGGGACCGGGGGGAACACTGAAGCTTTCTTT CASSLGTGGNTEAFF